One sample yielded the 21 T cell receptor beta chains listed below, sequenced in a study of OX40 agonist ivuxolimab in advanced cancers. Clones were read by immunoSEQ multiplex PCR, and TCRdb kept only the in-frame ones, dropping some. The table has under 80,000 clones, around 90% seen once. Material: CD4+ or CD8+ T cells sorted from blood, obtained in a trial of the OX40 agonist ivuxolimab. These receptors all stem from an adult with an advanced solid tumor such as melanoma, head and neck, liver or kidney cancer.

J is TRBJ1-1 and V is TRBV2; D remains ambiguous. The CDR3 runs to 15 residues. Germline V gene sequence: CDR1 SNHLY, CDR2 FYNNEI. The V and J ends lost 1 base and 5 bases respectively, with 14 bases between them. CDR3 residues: CASSEGVGGSTEAFF. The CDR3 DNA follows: TGTGCCAGCAGTGAAGGGGTCGGCGGGAGTACTGAAGCTTTCTTT.

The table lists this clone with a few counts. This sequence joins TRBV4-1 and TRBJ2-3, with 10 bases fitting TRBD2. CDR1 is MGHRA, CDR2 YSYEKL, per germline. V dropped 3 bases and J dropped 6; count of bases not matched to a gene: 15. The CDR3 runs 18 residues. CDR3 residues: CASSHGGLAADRRDTQYF. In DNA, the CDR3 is TGCGCCAGCAGCCACGGCGGACTAGCGGCAGACCGGCGGGATACGCAGTATTTT.

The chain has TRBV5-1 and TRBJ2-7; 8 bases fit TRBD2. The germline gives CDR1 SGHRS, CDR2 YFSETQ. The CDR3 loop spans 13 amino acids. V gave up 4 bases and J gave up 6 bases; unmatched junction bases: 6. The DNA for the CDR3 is TGCGCCAGCAGCCCTCGCGGGGGGACCGAGCAGTACTTC. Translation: CASSPRGGTEQYF.

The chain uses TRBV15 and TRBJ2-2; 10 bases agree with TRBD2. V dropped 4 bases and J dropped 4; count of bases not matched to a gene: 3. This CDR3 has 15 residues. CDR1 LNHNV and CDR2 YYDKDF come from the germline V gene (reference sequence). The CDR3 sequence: CATSTRLAGTGELFF. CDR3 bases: TGTGCCACCAGCACACGACTAGCGGGCACCGGGGAGCTGTTTTTT. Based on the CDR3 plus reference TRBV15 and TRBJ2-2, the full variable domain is DAMVIQNPRYQVTQFGKPVTLSCSQTLNHNVMYWYQQKSSQAPKLLFHYYDKDFNNEADTPDNFQSRRPNTSFCFLDIRSPGLGDTAMYLCATSTRLAGTGELFFGEGSRLTVL.

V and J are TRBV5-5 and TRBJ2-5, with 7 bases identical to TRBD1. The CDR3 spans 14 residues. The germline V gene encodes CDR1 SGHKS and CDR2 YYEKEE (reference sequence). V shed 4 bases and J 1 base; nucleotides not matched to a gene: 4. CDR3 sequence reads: CASSPGTAQETQYF. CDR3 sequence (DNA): TGTGCCAGCAGCCCCGGGACAGCCCAAGAGACCCAGTACTTC.

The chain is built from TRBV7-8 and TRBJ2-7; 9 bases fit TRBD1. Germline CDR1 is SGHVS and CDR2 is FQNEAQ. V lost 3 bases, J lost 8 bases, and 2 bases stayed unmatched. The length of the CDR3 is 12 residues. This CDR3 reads CASSFDRGKQYF. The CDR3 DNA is TGTGCCAGCAGCTTCGACAGGGGGAAGCAGTACTTC.

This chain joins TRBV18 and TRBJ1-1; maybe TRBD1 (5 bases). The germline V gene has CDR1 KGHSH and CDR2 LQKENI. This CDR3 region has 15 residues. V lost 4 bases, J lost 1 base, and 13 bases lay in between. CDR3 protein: CASSLSGTANTEAFF. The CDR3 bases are TGTGCCAGCTCACTATCCGGGACGGCGAACACTGAAGCTTTCTTT.

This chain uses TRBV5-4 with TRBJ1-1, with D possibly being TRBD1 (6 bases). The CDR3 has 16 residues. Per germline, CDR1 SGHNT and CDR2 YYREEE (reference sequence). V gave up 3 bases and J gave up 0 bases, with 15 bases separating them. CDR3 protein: CASSSDRTDMNTEAFF. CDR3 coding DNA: TGTGCCAGCAGCTCGGACCGGACAGACATGAACACTGAAGCTTTCTTT.

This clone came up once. The CDR3 DNA sequence: TGTGCCAGCAGCTTTGGAACCAGGGGTGGTGAGCAGTACTTC. Its protein is CASSFGTRGGEQYF. The rearrangement links TRBV13 to TRBJ2-7; D might be TRBD1 (6 bases). This CDR3 region has 14 residues. Germline V gene lookup returns CDR1 PRHDT and CDR2 FYEKMQ (reference sequence). V was shortened by 3 bases and J by 7 bases, with 16 bases between the two germline ends.

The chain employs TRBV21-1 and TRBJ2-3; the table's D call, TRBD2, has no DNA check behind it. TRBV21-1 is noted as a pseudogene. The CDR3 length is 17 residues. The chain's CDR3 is CASSPSGRGTSTDTQYF. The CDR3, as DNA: TGTGCCAGCAGCCCTAGCGGGAGGGGGACTAGCACAGATACGCAGTATTTT.

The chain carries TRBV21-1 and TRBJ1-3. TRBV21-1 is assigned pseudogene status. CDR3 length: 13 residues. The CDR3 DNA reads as TGTGCCAGCAGCAAAGAAAGCGGGGACACCATATATTTT. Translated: CASSKESGDTIYF.

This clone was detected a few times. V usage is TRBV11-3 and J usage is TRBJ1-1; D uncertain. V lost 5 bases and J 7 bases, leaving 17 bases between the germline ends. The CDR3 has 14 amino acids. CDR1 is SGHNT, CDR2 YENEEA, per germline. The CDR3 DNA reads TGTGCCAGCAGCCCCTATGAAGACCAGTATGAAGCTTTCTTT. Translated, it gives CASSPYEDQYEAFF.

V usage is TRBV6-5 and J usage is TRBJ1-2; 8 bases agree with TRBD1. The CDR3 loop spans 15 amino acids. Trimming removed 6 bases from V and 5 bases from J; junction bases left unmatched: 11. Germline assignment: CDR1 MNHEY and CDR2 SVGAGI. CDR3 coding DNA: TGTGCCAGCAGAACTACCGGGACAGGAATATATGGCTACACCTTC. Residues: CASRTTGTGIYGYTF.

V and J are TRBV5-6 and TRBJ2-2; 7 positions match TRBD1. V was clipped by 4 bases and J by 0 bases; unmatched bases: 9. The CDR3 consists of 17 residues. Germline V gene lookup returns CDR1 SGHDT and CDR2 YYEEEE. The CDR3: CASSPRVGQANTGELFF. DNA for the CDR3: TGTGCCAGCAGCCCCCGAGTTGGACAGGCGAACACCGGGGAGCTGTTTTTT.

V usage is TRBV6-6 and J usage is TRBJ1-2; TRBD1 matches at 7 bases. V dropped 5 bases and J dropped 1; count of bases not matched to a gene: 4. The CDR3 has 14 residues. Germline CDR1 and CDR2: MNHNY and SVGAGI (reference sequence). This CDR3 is CASSDRAFNYGYTF. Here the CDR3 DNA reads TGTGCCAGCAGTGACAGGGCCTTTAACTATGGCTACACCTTC.

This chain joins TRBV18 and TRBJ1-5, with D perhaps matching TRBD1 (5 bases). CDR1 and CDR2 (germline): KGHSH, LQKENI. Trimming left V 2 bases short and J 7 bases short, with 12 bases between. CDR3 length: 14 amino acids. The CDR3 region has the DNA TGTGCCAGCTCACCAGGAGGGGAATGGCAGCCCCAGCATTTT. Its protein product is CASSPGGEWQPQHF.

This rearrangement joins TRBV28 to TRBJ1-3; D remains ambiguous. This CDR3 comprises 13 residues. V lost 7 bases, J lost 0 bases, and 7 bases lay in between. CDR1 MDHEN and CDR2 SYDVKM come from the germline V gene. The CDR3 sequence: CASNWISGNTIYF. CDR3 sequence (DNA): TGTGCCAGCAATTGGATCTCTGGAAACACCATATATTTT.

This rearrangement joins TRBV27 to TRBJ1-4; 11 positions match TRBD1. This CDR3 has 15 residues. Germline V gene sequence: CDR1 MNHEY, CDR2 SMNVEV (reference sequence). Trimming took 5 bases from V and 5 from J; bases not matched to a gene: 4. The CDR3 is CASSPWDRGNEKLFF. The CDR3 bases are TGTGCCAGCAGTCCCTGGGACAGGGGGAATGAAAAACTGTTTTTT.

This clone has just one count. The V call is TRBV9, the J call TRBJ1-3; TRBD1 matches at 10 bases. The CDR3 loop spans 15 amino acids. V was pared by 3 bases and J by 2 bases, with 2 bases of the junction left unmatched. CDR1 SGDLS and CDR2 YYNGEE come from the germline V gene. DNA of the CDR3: TGTGCCAGCAGCGGAGGACAGGGGGCTGGAAACACCATATATTTT. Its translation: CASSGGQGAGNTIYF. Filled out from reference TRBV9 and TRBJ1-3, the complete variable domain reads DSGVTQTPKHLITATGQRVTLRCSPRSGDLSVYWYQQSLDQGLQFLIQYYNGEERAKGNILERFSAQQFPDLHSELNLSSLELGDSALYFCASSGGQGAGNTIYFGEGSWLTVV.

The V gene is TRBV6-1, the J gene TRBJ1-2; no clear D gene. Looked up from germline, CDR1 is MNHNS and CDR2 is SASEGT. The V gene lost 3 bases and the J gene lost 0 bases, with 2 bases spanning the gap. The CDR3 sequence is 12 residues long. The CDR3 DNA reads TGTGCCAGCAGTGACACTAACTATGGCTACACCTTC. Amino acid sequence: CASSDTNYGYTF.

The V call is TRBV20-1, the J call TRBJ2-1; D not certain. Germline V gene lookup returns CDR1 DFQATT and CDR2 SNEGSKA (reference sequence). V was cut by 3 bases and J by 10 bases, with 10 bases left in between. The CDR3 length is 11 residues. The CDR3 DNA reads TGCAGTGCTAGTCCAGGTGACGAGCAGTTCTTC. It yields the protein CSASPGDEQFF.